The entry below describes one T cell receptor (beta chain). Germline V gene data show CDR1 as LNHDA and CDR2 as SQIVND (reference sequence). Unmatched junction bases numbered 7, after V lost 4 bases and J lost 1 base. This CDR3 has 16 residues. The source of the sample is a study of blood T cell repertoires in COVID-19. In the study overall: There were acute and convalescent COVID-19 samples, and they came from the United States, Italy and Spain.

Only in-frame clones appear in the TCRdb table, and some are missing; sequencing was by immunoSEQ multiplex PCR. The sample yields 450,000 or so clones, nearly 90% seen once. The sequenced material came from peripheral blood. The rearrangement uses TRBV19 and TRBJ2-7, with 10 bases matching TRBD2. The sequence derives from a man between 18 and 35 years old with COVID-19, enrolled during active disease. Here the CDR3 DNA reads TGTGCCAGTAGTAACCCCTCTAGCGGGAGTTCCTACGAGCAGTACTTC. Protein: CASSNPSSGSSYEQYF.